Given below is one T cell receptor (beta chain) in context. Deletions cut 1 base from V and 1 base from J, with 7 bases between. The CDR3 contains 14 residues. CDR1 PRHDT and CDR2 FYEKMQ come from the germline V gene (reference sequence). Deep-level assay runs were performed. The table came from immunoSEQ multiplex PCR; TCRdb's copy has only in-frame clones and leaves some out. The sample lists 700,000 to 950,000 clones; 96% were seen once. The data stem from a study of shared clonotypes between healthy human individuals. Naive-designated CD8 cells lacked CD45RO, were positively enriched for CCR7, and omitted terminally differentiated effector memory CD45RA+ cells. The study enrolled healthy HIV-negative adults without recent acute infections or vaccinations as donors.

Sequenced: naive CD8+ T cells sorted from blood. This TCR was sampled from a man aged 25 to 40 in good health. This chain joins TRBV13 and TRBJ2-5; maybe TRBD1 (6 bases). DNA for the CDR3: TGTGCCAGCAGCTTAGAACAGGGCCAAGAGACCCAGTACTTC. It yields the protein CASSLEQGQETQYF.